This T cell receptor beta chain was retrieved from a study of T cells after yellow fever vaccination. Study-level findings and limits: Weaker overall was a secondary response that nonetheless peaked faster, on day 5 versus 15. Booster sampling recovered most clones from primary vaccination (96% CD4, around 90% CD8).

Looked up from germline, CDR1 is MNHEY and CDR2 is SVGAGI. CDR3 size: 14 residues. Trimming pared 0 bases from V and 7 bases from J, leaving 12 bases between. In this sample, this clonotype turned up a few times. The antigen is undetermined. TCR cDNA was made by 5'RACE template switching, adding a universal primer site and UMIs. Each CDR3 protein gets one entry after TCRdb re-called the 5' RACE reads with MiXCR. The sample consists of under 400,000 distinct CDR3 sequences, roughly 10% of them appearing once. The sequence was collected from a man younger than 35 who received the YFV17D yellow fever vaccine. The chain employs TRBV6-5 and TRBJ1-2, with D unclear. This specimen was PBMCs, taken on the day of the first yellow fever vaccination. This CDR3 reads CASSYSSGGGGYTF. The CDR3 nucleotides are TGTGCCAGCAGTTACTCGTCGGGAGGTGGTGGCTACACCTTC.